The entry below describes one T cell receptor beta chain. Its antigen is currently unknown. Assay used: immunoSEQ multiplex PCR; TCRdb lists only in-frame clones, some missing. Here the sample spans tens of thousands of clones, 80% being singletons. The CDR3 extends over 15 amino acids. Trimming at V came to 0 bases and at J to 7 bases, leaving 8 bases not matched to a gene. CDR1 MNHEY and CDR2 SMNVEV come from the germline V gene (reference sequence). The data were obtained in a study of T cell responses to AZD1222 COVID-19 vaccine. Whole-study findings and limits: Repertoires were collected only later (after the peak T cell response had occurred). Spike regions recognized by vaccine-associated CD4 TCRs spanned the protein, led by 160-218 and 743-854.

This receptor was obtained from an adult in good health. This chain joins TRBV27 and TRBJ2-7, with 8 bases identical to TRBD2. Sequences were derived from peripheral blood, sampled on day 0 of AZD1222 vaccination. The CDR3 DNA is TGTGCCAGCAGTTTATCAGCGGGGGCGTCAATTGAGCAGTACTTC. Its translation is CASSLSAGASIEQYF.